A selection of T cell receptor beta chains follows, all from one sample in a study of T-cell reconstitution after alpha-beta-depleted transplantation in children. TCRdb reanalysed the PCR reads using MiXCR and keeps one entry per CDR3 protein. The table lists around 370,000 distinct CDR3 sequences, about a tenth of them singletons. Sequences were derived from PBMCs from the stem cell graft donor, sampled from the stem cell graft. These receptors all come from a human donor who donated a stem cell graft to a child with acute lymphoblastic leukemia. Both conserved end residues are trimmed from each CDR3.

CDR3 protein: ASSPGGRGTDTQY
V gene: TRBV7-2
J gene: TRBJ2-3

CDR3 protein: ASSNDRGSYGYT
V gene: TRBV7-9
J gene: TRBJ1-2

CDR3 protein: ASSLERASYEQY
V gene: TRBV12-3/TRBV12-4
J gene: TRBJ2-7

CDR3 protein: ASRPLAGALSEQY
V gene: TRBV27
J gene: TRBJ2-7

CDR3 protein: ASSQYALAGGSSYEQY
V gene: TRBV4-2
J gene: TRBJ2-7

CDR3 protein: ASSYSIWREGGELF
V gene: TRBV6-5
J gene: TRBJ2-2

CDR3 protein: ASSESGTGQEQY
V gene: TRBV11-3
J gene: TRBJ2-7

CDR3 protein: SVIINEQF
V gene: TRBV29-1
J gene: TRBJ2-1

CDR3 protein: ASIGTSGDTEAF
V gene: TRBV7-2
J gene: TRBJ1-1

CDR3 protein: ASFPGQVFYEQY
V gene: TRBV28
J gene: TRBJ2-7

CDR3 protein: SARYLWDPPTDTQY
V gene: TRBV20-1
J gene: TRBJ2-3

CDR3 protein: ASSFGGTRQPQH
V gene: TRBV28
J gene: TRBJ1-5

CDR3 protein: ASSPLTGDRKETQY
V gene: TRBV27
J gene: TRBJ2-5

CDR3 protein: ASSPLLAGVNNNEQF
V gene: TRBV7-3
J gene: TRBJ2-1

CDR3 protein: SARGLDSNTDTQY
V gene: TRBV20-1
J gene: TRBJ2-3

CDR3 protein: ATGEALAGGPSEQY
V gene: TRBV10-3
J gene: TRBJ2-7

CDR3 protein: SASIGHERSGNTIY
V gene: TRBV20-1
J gene: TRBJ1-3

CDR3 protein: ASSHDYEETQY
V gene: TRBV7-2
J gene: TRBJ2-5

CDR3 protein: SARGTGTGNQPQH
V gene: TRBV20-1
J gene: TRBJ1-5

CDR3 protein: AISWGGDAYEQY
V gene: TRBV5-1
J gene: TRBJ2-7

CDR3 protein: ASIKGGNTEAF
V gene: TRBV7-6
J gene: TRBJ1-1

CDR3 protein: SAGLAGYNEQF
V gene: TRBV29-1
J gene: TRBJ2-1

CDR3 protein: ASIENGDLGSPLH
V gene: TRBV6-1
J gene: TRBJ1-6

CDR3 protein: SARTGRITEAF
V gene: TRBV20-1
J gene: TRBJ1-1

CDR3 protein: ASSQNRAGNQPQH
V gene: TRBV4-1
J gene: TRBJ1-5

CDR3 protein: ASSGIGLAPEQY
V gene: TRBV9
J gene: TRBJ2-7

CDR3 protein: ASSLNSGPPYEQY
V gene: TRBV7-3
J gene: TRBJ2-7

CDR3 protein: ASTAPGRGKEEQY
V gene: TRBV6-5
J gene: TRBJ2-7

CDR3 protein: ASSSPGLAGGEDTQY
V gene: TRBV7-9
J gene: TRBJ2-3

CDR3 protein: ASSLVVTEAF
V gene: TRBV7-9
J gene: TRBJ1-1

CDR3 protein: ASSLGEAGELF
V gene: TRBV11-1
J gene: TRBJ2-2

CDR3 protein: ASSPPGRNTGAF
V gene: TRBV4-3
J gene: TRBJ1-1

CDR3 protein: ASSLSSGRAYNEQF
V gene: TRBV11-2
J gene: TRBJ2-1

CDR3 protein: ASGSSTANTGELF
V gene: TRBV5-1
J gene: TRBJ2-2

CDR3 protein: SAREQGSNGYT
V gene: TRBV20-1
J gene: TRBJ1-2

CDR3 protein: ASSFGTSGPFSTDTQY
V gene: TRBV7-3
J gene: TRBJ2-3

CDR3 protein: ASSSRPGLAGRSLYEQY
V gene: TRBV27
J gene: TRBJ2-7

CDR3 protein: ASSLAPSGSAGELF
V gene: TRBV7-6
J gene: TRBJ2-2

CDR3 protein: ASRHRDRGRETQY
V gene: TRBV13
J gene: TRBJ2-5

CDR3 protein: SARTKSSYEQY
V gene: TRBV20-1
J gene: TRBJ2-7

CDR3 protein: ASSFGSGAYEQY
V gene: TRBV28
J gene: TRBJ2-7

CDR3 protein: ASSSFPWEQF
V gene: TRBV7-2
J gene: TRBJ2-1

CDR3 protein: ASSSPLVSNTEAF
V gene: TRBV7-9
J gene: TRBJ1-1

CDR3 protein: SAGSASGSSDTQY
V gene: TRBV20-1
J gene: TRBJ2-3

CDR3 protein: ASSLPGQGVQETQY
V gene: TRBV28
J gene: TRBJ2-5

CDR3 protein: ASSFNRAYEQY
V gene: TRBV12-3/TRBV12-4
J gene: TRBJ2-7

CDR3 protein: ASSPPFQGAGNQPQH
V gene: TRBV18
J gene: TRBJ1-5

CDR3 protein: ASSLRLLAGDTDTQY
V gene: TRBV5-1
J gene: TRBJ2-3

CDR3 protein: SAPVGDRSNEKLF
V gene: TRBV20-1
J gene: TRBJ1-4